This T cell receptor (beta chain) was sequenced for a study of OX40 agonist ivuxolimab in advanced cancers. Across the whole study: Patients were roughly 83% male with ages about 23 to 79, mean about 60. General observations from the study: At 0.1 to 3.0 mg/kg and by week 6, CD4+ and CD8+ T cells in the blood had expanded clonally.

Libraries were prepared by immunoSEQ multiplex PCR; TCRdb keeps only in-frame clonotypes and omits some of them. The data contain about 91,000 clones, 85% to 90% of them singletons. The CDR3 is 13 amino acids. Between the trimmed V and J ends, which lost 6 bases and 10 bases, there was a span of 16 bases. Germline-derived CDR1 and CDR2 are MRHNA and SNTAGT. This clone was detected only once. The antigen is unknown. This chain links TRBV6-4 with TRBJ2-1; D gene ambiguous. The source of this sequence is an adult with an advanced solid tumor such as melanoma, head and neck, liver or kidney cancer. Here the sequenced sample was CD4+ or CD8+ T cells sorted from blood, taken in a trial of the OX40 agonist ivuxolimab. The CDR3 DNA is TGTGCCAGCAGCGATCTCGACACTTCAGAGCAGTTCTTC. This translates into CASSDLDTSEQFF.